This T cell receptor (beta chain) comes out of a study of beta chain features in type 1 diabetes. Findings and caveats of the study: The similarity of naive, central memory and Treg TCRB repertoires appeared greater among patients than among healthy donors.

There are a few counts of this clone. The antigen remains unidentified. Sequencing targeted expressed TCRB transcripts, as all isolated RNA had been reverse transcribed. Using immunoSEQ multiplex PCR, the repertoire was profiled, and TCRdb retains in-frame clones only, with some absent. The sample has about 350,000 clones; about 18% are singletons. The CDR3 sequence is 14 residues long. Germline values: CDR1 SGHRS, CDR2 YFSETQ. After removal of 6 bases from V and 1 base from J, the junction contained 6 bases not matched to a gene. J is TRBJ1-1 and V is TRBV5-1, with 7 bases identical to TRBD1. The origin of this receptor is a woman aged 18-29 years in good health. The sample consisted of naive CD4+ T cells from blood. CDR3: CASTTTGQNTEAFF. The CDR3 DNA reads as TGCGCCAGCACTACGACAGGGCAGAACACTGAAGCTTTCTTT.